One sample yielded the 15 T cell receptor beta chains listed below, sequenced in a study of blood T cell repertoires in COVID-19. Profiled with immunoSEQ multiplex PCR; TCRdb holds only in-frame clones, not every one. The sample contains about 140,000 clones, more than 75% of which appear only once. The sequenced sample consisted of peripheral blood. These TCRs come from a man aged 55 to 70 who had recovered from COVID-19.

V and J are TRBV4-3 and TRBJ2-3; D not certain. From germline, CDR1 is LGHNA and CDR2 YSLEER. V was clipped by 4 bases and J by 0 bases, with 11 bases between them. The CDR3 consists of 15 residues. The CDR3 reads CASSPKMASTDTQYF. Written as DNA, the CDR3 is TGCGCCAGCAGCCCAAAGATGGCTAGCACAGATACGCAGTATTTT.

The CDR3 here is CASMSGGSSYNEQFF. The CDR3 nucleotides read TGTGCCAGCATGAGCGGGGGGTCCTCCTACAATGAGCAGTTCTTC. V and J are TRBV28 and TRBJ2-1; 9 bases are shared with TRBD2. Germline V gene data show CDR1 as MDHEN and CDR2 as SYDVKM. The junction had 4 bases not matched to a gene; V was cut back by 7 bases and J by 0 bases. This CDR3 is 15 amino acids long.

V gene TRBV7-8 combines with J gene TRBJ1-1; 9 bases match TRBD1. Germline V lookup: CDR1 SGHVS, CDR2 FQNEAQ. J was trimmed by 0 bases and V by 5 bases; bases with no gene match: 7. The CDR3 sequence is 16 residues long. CDR3 in amino acids: CASSRTGVLMNTEAFF. The CDR3 DNA reads as TGTGCCAGCAGCCGGACAGGGGTTCTAATGAACACTGAAGCTTTCTTT. Filled out from reference TRBV7-8 and TRBJ1-1, the complete variable domain reads GAGVSQSPRYKVAKRGQDVALRCDPISGHVSLFWYQQALGQGPEFLTYFQNEAQLDKSGLPSDRFFAERPEGSVSTLKIQRTQQEDSAVYLCASSRTGVLMNTEAFFGQGTRLTVV.

J is TRBJ1-4 and V is TRBV5-4; a possible D gene is TRBD1 (5 bases). The germline V and J ends were trimmed by 3 bases and 5 bases, with 8 bases remaining between them. There are 13 residues in the CDR3. Germline V lookup: CDR1 SGHNT, CDR2 YYREEE (reference sequence). The DNA of the CDR3 is TGTGCCAGCAGCTCAGGGTTGAATGAAAAACTGTTTTTT. Protein sequence: CASSSGLNEKLFF.

The chain recombines TRBV5-5 with TRBJ1-3; 7 bases line up with TRBD1. The length of the CDR3 is 15 residues. Germline values: CDR1 SGHKS, CDR2 YYEKEE (reference sequence). Trimming cost V 0 bases and J 0 bases; bases outside gene matches: 0. CDR3 sequence: CASSLEGASGNTIYF. In nucleotides, the CDR3 is TGTGCCAGCAGCTTGGAGGGGGCCTCTGGAAACACCATATATTTT.

V and J are TRBV7-2 and TRBJ2-7; TRBD1 might be the D (6 bases). The CDR3 sequence is 14 residues long. The ends were cut back, 7 bases at V and 0 bases at J, with 13 bases in the middle. Germline V gene lookup returns CDR1 SGHTA and CDR2 FQGNSA. This CDR3 reads CASKFDRPSYEQYF. CDR3 DNA: TGTGCCAGCAAGTTTGACAGGCCCTCCTACGAGCAGTACTTC. The variable domain in full, completed from reference TRBV7-2 and TRBJ2-7, reads GAGVSQSPSNKVTEKGKDVELRCDPISGHTALYWYRQSLGQGLEFLIYFQGNSAPDKSGLPSDRFSAERTGGSVSTLTIQRTQQEDSAVYLCASKFDRPSYEQYFGPGTRLTVT.

For the CDR3, the DNA is TGTGCCAGCAGAGCGGAGCCTTCAACCTACGAGCAGTACTTC. It codes for CASRAEPSTYEQYF. The J gene is TRBJ2-7, the V gene TRBV2, with D tentatively TRBD2 (5 bases). V shed 6 bases and J shed 2 bases, with 14 bases lying between them. The germline V gene encodes CDR1 SNHLY and CDR2 FYNNEI. CDR3 length: 14 residues.

The chain recombines TRBV9 with TRBJ1-1; 9 bases fit TRBD1. The V segment lost 4 bases and the J segment 5 bases; nucleotides outside the gene matches: 9. CDR3 length equals 15 residues. Germline assignment: CDR1 SGDLS and CDR2 YYNGEE. CDR3 residues: CASSPGDRDDTEAFF. DNA of the CDR3: TGTGCCAGCAGCCCCGGGGACAGGGACGATACTGAAGCTTTCTTT.

The chain couples TRBV7-8 to TRBJ2-5, with D possibly being TRBD2 (6 bases). Germline V lookup: CDR1 SGHVS, CDR2 FQNEAQ. This CDR3 has 14 amino acids. V was trimmed by 5 bases and J by 5 bases, leaving 15 bases between them. The CDR3: CASSLRTTRETQYF. DNA for the CDR3: TGTGCCAGCAGCCTTAGGACTACCCGGGAGACCCAGTACTTC.

This clone was counted a single time. The J gene is TRBJ2-6, the V gene TRBV5-4; the D is unclear. Germline V gives CDR1 SGHNT, CDR2 YYREEE (reference sequence). Trimming cost V 6 bases and J 0 bases, with 19 bases left between them. The CDR3 is made up of 18 amino acids. The CDR3 nucleotides read TGTGCCAGCACTCCCTACCCGCCCGGTTCCTCTGGGGCCAACGTCCTGACTTTC. Its translation is CASTPYPPGSSGANVLTF.

This sequence joins TRBV19 and TRBJ1-1; the match to TRBD1 covers 7 bases. CDR1 is LNHDA, CDR2 SQIVND, per germline (reference sequence). There are 16 residues in the CDR3. V shed 5 bases and J 5 bases; nucleotides not matched to a gene: 14. Here the CDR3 reads CASSGGMQGRGTEAFF. In nucleotides, the CDR3 is TGTGCCAGTAGTGGAGGAATGCAAGGCAGGGGGACTGAAGCTTTCTTT.

The V gene is TRBV2, the J gene TRBJ1-6; D is unclear. Germline CDR1 and CDR2: SNHLY and FYNNEI. V was pared by 1 base and J by 6 bases, with 10 bases between. The CDR3 contains 15 residues. CDR3 residues: CASSEVPSGNSPLHF. The CDR3 region has the DNA TGTGCCAGCAGTGAAGTCCCCAGCGGTAATTCACCCCTCCACTTT.

The chain employs TRBV18 and TRBJ1-1; no firm D call. V was clipped by 3 bases and J by 5 bases, with 16 bases between them. The CDR3 consists of 15 residues. Germline V gives CDR1 KGHSH, CDR2 LQKENI. Here the CDR3 reads CASSPTPGSGTEAFF. The CDR3 DNA reads as TGTGCCAGCTCACCTACTCCGGGCAGCGGGACTGAAGCTTTCTTT.

Here the CDR3 DNA reads TGTGCCAGCAGTTCCCCCCCCGGGACAGGGTACGGTGAAAAACTGTTTTTT. This sequence encodes CASSSPPGTGYGEKLFF. V is TRBV25-1 and J is TRBJ1-4; 9 nucleotides align to TRBD1. Unmatched junction bases numbered 14, after V lost 5 bases and J lost 7 bases. Germline values: CDR1 MGHDK, CDR2 SYGVNS. The CDR3 has 17 amino acids. Supplemented by reference TRBV25-1 and TRBJ1-4, the full variable domain reads EADIYQTPRYLVIGTGKKITLECSQTMGHDKMYWYQQDPGMELHLIHYSYGVNSTEKGDLSSESTVSRIRTEHFPLTLESARPSHTSQYLCASSSPPGTGYGEKLFFGSGTQLSVL.

The chain uses TRBV24-1 and TRBJ2-1; 10 positions agree with TRBD1. The CDR3 runs to 16 residues. With 2 bases clipped from V and 3 bases from J, the junction kept 3 bases outside the gene matches. Germline V gene lookup returns CDR1 KGHDR and CDR2 SFDVKD. CDR3 in amino acids: CATSDSGTGVYNEQFF. CDR3 bases: TGTGCCACCAGTGATTCCGGGACAGGGGTCTACAATGAGCAGTTCTTC.